The source of this T cell receptor (beta chain) is a study of metastatic and nonmetastatic thyroid tumors. Of note for this clone: Its antigen remains unknown.

The study's findings and limits: Across blood and tumor, TCR beta diversity in malignant thyroid tumors was reportedly significantly higher than in benign nodules.

TCRdb re-analyzed the PCR reads using MiXCR. The data contain 19,000 or so clones, about a quarter of them singletons. The CDR3 length is 15 residues. Germline V gives CDR1 SGHRS, CDR2 YFSETQ. Between the trimmed V and J ends, which lost 0 bases and 8 bases, there was a span of 15 bases. Until they underwent thyroid surgery, no patient had received any treatment. Sequencing was performed on blood. The receptor was isolated from a female donor with papillary thyroid cancer or a benign thyroid nodule (not recorded which). Some clones in this sample may be carry-over from other donors' samples. The chain recombines TRBV5-1 with TRBJ2-1; perhaps TRBD2 as D (6 bases). The CDR3 loop reads CASSLATGVRDEQFF. In nucleotides, the CDR3 is TGCGCCAGCAGCTTGGCCACGGGAGTGCGGGATGAGCAGTTCTTC.